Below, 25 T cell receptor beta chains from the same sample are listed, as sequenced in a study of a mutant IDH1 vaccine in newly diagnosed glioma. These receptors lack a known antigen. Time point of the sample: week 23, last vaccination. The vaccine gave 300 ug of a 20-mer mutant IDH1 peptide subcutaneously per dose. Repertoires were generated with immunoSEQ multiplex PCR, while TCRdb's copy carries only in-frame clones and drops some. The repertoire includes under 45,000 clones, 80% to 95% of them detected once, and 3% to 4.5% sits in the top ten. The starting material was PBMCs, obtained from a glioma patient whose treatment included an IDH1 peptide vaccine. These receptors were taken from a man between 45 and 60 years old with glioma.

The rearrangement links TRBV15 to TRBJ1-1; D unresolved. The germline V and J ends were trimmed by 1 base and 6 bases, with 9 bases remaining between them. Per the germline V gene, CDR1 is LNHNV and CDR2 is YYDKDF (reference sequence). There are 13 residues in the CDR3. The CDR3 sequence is CATSRVKEAEAFF. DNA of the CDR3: TGTGCCACCAGCAGAGTAAAAGAGGCTGAAGCTTTCTTT.

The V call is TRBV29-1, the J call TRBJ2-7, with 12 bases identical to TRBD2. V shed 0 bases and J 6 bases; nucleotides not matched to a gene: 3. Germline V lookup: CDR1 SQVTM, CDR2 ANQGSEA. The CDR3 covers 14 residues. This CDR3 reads CSVEDWGLAGEQYF. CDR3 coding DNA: TGCAGCGTTGAAGATTGGGGACTAGCGGGCGAGCAGTACTTC.

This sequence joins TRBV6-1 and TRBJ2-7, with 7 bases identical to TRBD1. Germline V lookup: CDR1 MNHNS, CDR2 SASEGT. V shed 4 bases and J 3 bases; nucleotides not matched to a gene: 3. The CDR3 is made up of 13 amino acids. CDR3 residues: CASSVGQLYEQYF. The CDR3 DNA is TGTGCCAGCAGTGTGGGACAGCTCTACGAGCAGTACTTC.

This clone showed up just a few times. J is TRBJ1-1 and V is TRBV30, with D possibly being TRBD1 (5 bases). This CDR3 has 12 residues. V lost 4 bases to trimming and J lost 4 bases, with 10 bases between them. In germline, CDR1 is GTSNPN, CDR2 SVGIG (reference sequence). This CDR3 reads CAWNGGTTEAFF. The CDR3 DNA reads TGTGCCTGGAATGGGGGTACCACTGAAGCTTTCTTT.

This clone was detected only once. The CDR3 DNA sequence: TGTGCCATCCCCTCGACAGGAAATGCCTATGGCTACACCTTC. Protein sequence: CAIPSTGNAYGYTF. This chain joins TRBV10-3 and TRBJ1-2; D perhaps matches TRBD1 (6 bases). V lost 8 bases to trimming and J lost 4 bases, with 17 bases between them. Germline CDR1 ENHRY, CDR2 SYGVKD. The CDR3 is 14 residues long.

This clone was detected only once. The CDR3 sequence: CASSLGGAQPQHF. The CDR3 DNA follows: TGTGCCAGCAGCTTAGGCGGGGCTCAGCCCCAGCATTTT. This sequence joins TRBV7-2 and TRBJ1-5; D may be TRBD1 (5 bases). Germline loops: CDR1 SGHTA, CDR2 FQGNSA. The CDR3 length is 13 residues. The germline V and J ends were trimmed by 1 base and 6 bases, with 7 bases remaining between them.

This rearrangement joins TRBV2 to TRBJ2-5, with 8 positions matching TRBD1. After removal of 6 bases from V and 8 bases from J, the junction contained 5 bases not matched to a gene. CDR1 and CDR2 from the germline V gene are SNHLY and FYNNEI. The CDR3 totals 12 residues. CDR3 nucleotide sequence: TGTGCCAGCAGAGGGACAGGCGAAACCCAGTACTTC. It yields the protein CASRGTGETQYF.

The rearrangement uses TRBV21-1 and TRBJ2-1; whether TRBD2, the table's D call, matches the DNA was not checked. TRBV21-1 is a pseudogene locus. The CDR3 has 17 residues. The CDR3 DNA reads TGTGCCAGCAGCAAAGGGGTGAGCGGGAGACCTTTCAATGAGCAGTTCTTC. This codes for CASSKGVSGRPFNEQFF.

CDR3 sequence: CASSEARRTGEQYF. CDR3 nucleotide sequence: TGTGCCAGCAGTGAAGCGCGACGGACTGGCGAGCAGTACTTC. The chain uses TRBV2 and TRBJ2-7; D is perhaps TRBD2 (5 bases). Trimming took 0 bases from V and 6 from J, leaving 12 bases between them. The CDR3 sequence is 14 residues long. Germline V CDR1 and CDR2: SNHLY, FYNNEI.

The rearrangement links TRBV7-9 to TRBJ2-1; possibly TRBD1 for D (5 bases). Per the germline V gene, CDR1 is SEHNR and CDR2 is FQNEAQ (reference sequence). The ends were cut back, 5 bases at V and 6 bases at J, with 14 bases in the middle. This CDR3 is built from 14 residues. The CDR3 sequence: CASSPRVTGNEQFF. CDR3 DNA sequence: TGTGCCAGCAGCCCCAGGGTGACCGGCAATGAGCAGTTCTTC.

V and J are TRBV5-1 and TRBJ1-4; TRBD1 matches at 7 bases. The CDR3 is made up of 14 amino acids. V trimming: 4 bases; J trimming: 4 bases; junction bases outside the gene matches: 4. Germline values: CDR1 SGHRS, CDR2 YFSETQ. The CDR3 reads CASSPGQNNEKLFF. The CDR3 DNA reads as TGCGCCAGCAGCCCGGGACAGAATAATGAAAAACTGTTTTTT.

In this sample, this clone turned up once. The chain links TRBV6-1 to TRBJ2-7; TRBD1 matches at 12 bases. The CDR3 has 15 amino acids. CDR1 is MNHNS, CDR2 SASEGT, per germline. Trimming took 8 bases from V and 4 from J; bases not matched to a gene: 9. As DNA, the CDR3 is TGTGCCAGCCGAGACCGGGACAGGGGGCAATACGAGCAGTACTTC. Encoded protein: CASRDRDRGQYEQYF.

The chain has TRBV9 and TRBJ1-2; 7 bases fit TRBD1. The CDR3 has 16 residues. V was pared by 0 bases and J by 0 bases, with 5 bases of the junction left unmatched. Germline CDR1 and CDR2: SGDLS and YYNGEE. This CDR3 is CASSVGDSLSNYGYTF. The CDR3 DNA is TGTGCCAGCAGCGTAGGGGACAGCCTCTCTAACTATGGCTACACCTTC.

The CDR3: CASSLQGSLNTEAFF. The CDR3 nucleotides are TGCGCCAGCAGCTTGCAGGGAAGTCTCAACACTGAAGCTTTCTTT. The gene calls are TRBV5-1 and TRBJ1-1; tentatively, D is TRBD1 (5 bases). This CDR3 is 15 amino acids long. CDR1 and CDR2 (germline): SGHRS, YFSETQ. V was cut by 1 base and J by 2 bases, with 12 bases left in between.

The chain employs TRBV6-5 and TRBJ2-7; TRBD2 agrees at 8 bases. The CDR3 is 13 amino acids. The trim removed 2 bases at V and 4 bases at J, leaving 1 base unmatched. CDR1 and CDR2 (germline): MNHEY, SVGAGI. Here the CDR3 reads CASSYQRGYEQYF. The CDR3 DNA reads TGTGCCAGCAGTTACCAGCGGGGGTACGAGCAGTACTTC.

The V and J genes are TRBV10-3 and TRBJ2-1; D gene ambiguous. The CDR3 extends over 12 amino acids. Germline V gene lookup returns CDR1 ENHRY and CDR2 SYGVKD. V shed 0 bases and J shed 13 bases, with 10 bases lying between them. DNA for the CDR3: TGTGCCATCAGTGAGTCCGAGAGAGGTCAGTTCTTC. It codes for CAISESERGQFF.

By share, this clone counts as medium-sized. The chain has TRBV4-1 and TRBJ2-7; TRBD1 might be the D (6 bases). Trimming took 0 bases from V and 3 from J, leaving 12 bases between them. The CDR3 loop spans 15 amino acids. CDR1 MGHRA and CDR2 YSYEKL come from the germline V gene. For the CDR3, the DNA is TGCGCCAGCAGCCAAGAGCCAGGGGCTGTCTACGAGCAGTACTTC. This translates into CASSQEPGAVYEQYF.

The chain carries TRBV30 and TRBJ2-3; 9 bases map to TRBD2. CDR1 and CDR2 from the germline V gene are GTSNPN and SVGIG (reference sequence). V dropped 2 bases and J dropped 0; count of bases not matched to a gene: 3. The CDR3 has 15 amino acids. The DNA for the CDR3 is TGTGCCTGGAGTCGGCTAGCGGGGAGCACAGATACGCAGTATTTT. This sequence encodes CAWSRLAGSTDTQYF.

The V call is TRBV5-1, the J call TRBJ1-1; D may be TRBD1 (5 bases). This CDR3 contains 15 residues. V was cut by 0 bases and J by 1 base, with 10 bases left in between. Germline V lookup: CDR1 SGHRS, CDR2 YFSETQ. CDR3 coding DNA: TGCGCCAGCAGCTTGGCCGGCACAGGGAACACTGAAGCTTTCTTT. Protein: CASSLAGTGNTEAFF.

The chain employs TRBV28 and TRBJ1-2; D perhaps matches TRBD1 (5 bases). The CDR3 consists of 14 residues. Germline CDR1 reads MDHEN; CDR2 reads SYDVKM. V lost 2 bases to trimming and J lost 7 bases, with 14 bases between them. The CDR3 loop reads CASSLQGAPRGYTF. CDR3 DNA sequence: TGTGCCAGCAGTTTACAAGGGGCCCCCCGTGGCTACACCTTC.

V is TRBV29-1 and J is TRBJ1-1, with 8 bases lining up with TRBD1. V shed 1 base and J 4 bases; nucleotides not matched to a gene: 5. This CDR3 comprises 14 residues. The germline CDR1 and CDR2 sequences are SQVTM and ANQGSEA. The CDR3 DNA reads TGCAGCGTTGAAGGCCAGGGGGCTGGCACTGAAGCTTTCTTT. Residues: CSVEGQGAGTEAFF.

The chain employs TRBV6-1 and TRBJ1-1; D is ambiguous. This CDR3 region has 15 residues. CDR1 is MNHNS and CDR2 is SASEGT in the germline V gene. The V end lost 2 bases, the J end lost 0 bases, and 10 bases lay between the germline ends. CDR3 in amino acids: CASSEPASLNTEAFF. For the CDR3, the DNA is TGTGCCAGCAGTGAACCGGCCAGTTTGAACACTGAAGCTTTCTTT.

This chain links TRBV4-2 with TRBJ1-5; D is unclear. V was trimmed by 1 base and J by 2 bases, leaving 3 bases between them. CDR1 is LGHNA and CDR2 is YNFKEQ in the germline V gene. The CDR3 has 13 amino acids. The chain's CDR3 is CASSQGGNQPQHF. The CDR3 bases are TGTGCCAGCAGCCAAGGCGGCAATCAGCCCCAGCATTTT.

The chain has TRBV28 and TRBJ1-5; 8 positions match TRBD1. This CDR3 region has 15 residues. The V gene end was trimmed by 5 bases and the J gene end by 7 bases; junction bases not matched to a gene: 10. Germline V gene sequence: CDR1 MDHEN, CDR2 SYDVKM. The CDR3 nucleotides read TGTGCCAGCAGTAAACGGACAGGGTATGAACAGCCCCAGCATTTT. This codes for CASSKRTGYEQPQHF.

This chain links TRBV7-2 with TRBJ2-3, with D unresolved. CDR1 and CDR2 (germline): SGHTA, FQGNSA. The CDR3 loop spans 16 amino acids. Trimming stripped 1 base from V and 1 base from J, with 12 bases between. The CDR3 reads CASSLEAAAGTDTQYF. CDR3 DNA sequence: TGTGCCAGCAGCTTAGAGGCTGCGGCTGGCACAGATACGCAGTATTTT.